This T cell receptor beta chain is from a study of blood T cell repertoires in COVID-19. The wider study: Specimens from acute and convalescent COVID-19 originated in the United States, Italy and Spain. PBMCs, B-cell-depleted T cells, or T cells provided the cDNA or gDNA that made up the material.

All recovered Cohort 3 donors got two negative PCRs, got clearance, or saw symptom resolution. V lost 4 bases and J lost 11; bases outside the gene matches: 10. CDR1 is SGHTA, CDR2 FQGNSA, per germline. The CDR3 is made up of 13 amino acids. Authors' processing steps: Amplification with reference gene primers provided the estimates of nucleated cell counts. Clones were read by immunoSEQ multiplex PCR, and TCRdb kept only the in-frame ones, dropping some. V and J calls and clone size are given by that table; D and trimming were obtained from the DNA. The sample contains more than 250,000 clones, 86% of which appear only once.

Sequencing was performed on PBMCs or T cells enriched from blood (not recorded which). The receptor was derived from a woman aged 18-30 years who had recovered from COVID-19. The V and J genes are TRBV7-2 and TRBJ2-7; 8 bases fit TRBD2. The CDR3 loop reads CASSSTLAGMEYF. DNA for the CDR3: TGTGCCAGCAGCTCAACCCTAGCGGGCATGGAGTACTTC.